The 32 T cell receptor beta chains reported below all come from one sample, sequenced in a study. TCRdb re-called the RT-PCR reads through MiXCR, storing one row per CDR3 protein. The data hold about 680,000 distinct CDR3 sequences, with approximately 14% observed a single time. Sequencing input: memory CD4+ T cells from blood. The receptors originated from a female donor in good health, serving as a healthy control.

This clonotype was detected a few times. The chain's CDR3 is CASSFWGRGAEAFF. The CDR3 bases are TGTGCCAGCAGCTTTTGGGGCCGAGGGGCTGAAGCTTTCTTT. V is TRBV5-6 and J is TRBJ1-1; the D gene is possibly TRBD1 (5 bases). Trimming shortened V by 2 bases and J by 6 bases, and 14 bases separated the two germline ends. Germline assignment: CDR1 SGHDT and CDR2 YYEEEE. The CDR3 consists of 14 residues. The entire variable domain, with the rest obtained from reference TRBV5-6 and TRBJ1-1, is as follows: DAGVTQSPTHLIKTRGQQVTLRCSPKSGHDTVSWYQQALGQGPQFIFQYYEEEERQRGNFPDRFSGHQFPNYSSELNVNALLLGDSALYLCASSFWGRGAEAFFGQGTRLTVV.

This clonotype was observed a handful of times. The V and J genes are TRBV7-3 and TRBJ2-1; TRBD2 agrees at 9 bases. CDR3 length: 16 residues. In germline, CDR1 is SGHTA, CDR2 FQGTGA. The V and J ends lost 1 base and 7 bases, in that order; junction bases with no gene match: 8. Here the CDR3 DNA reads TGTGCCAGCAGCTTAAAAGCGGGGGGCGGAGTGAATGAGCAGTTCTTC. This sequence encodes CASSLKAGGGVNEQFF.

This clonotype was seen only a few times. The chain couples TRBV27 to TRBJ2-7, with a tentative D call TRBD1 (6 bases). With 5 bases removed from V and 3 bases from J, the gap between germline ends came to 17 bases. The CDR3 sequence is 15 residues long. Germline-derived CDR1 and CDR2 are MNHEY and SMNVEV (reference sequence). The DNA for the CDR3 is TGTGCCAGCAGTCCAACAGGGAGAGGTTACTACGAGCAGTACTTC. This gives the protein CASSPTGRGYYEQYF.

Only a few counts were recorded for this clonotype. The V and J genes are TRBV20-1 and TRBJ1-5; 7 bases are a match to TRBD1. This CDR3 region has 15 residues. With V trimmed by 5 bases and J by 2 bases, 9 bases remained unmatched. Germline CDR1 reads DFQATT; CDR2 reads SNEGSKA (reference sequence). DNA for the CDR3: TGCAGTGCTCACAGGGGACCCTTGGGCAATCAGCCCCAGCATTTT. This encodes CSAHRGPLGNQPQHF.

This clonotype appeared many times. The chain carries TRBV6-5 and TRBJ2-5; a possible D gene is TRBD1 (6 bases). Per germline, CDR1 MNHEY and CDR2 SVGAGI. V lost 2 bases and J 4 bases, leaving 8 bases between the germline ends. The CDR3 has 13 residues. The CDR3 is CASSYGQLETQYF. The CDR3 bases are TGTGCCAGCAGTTACGGACAGCTAGAGACCCAGTACTTC.

The chain links TRBV12-3 or TRBV12-4 to TRBJ1-1; no clear D gene. V lost 7 bases, J lost 5 bases, and 14 bases lay in between. This CDR3 is 13 amino acids long. This CDR3 is CASTPATLTEAFF. CDR3 DNA: TGTGCCAGCACCCCGGCTACACTTACTGAAGCTTTCTTT.

The sample holds a few counts of this clonotype. The chain joins TRBV5-1 to TRBJ1-2; the D gene is possibly TRBD1 (5 bases). V was cut by 3 bases and J by 8 bases, with 14 bases left in between. Germline V CDR1 and CDR2: SGHRS, YFSETQ. The CDR3 contains 13 residues. CDR3 sequence (DNA): TGCGCCAGCAGCTCATTTGGGGGTGACGGCTACACCTTC. It specifies CASSSFGGDGYTF.

This clonotype turned up a few times. At one end, the junction sequence differs from germline, possibly due to a read error. The chain carries TRBV7-7 and TRBJ2-1; 8 bases are a match to TRBD2. The CDR3 is made up of 15 amino acids. The V gene's germline CDR1 is SSHAT and CDR2 FNYEAQ (reference sequence). CDR3 sequence: CASSLQAGAYNEQFF. CDR3 sequence (DNA): TGTGCTAGCAGCTTACAAGCGGGAGCGTACAATGAGCAGTTCTTC.

This clonotype turned up a few times. The CDR3 loop is CASSVWQGASGANVLTF. CDR3 nucleotides: TGTGCCAGCAGCGTATGGCAGGGGGCCTCTGGGGCCAACGTCCTGACTTTC. The V and J genes are TRBV9 and TRBJ2-6; 8 bases align to TRBD1. Germline CDR1 and CDR2: SGDLS and YYNGEE. The V segment lost 1 base and the J segment 0 bases; nucleotides outside the gene matches: 3. The length of the CDR3 is 17 residues.

This clonotype was counted ten times or more. The V and J genes are TRBV12-3 or TRBV12-4 and TRBJ1-2; 8 bases align to TRBD1. CDR3 length: 14 residues. With 5 bases clipped from V and 5 bases from J, the junction kept 7 bases outside the gene matches. The CDR3: CASSERQGLYGYTF. As DNA, the CDR3 is TGTGCCAGCAGTGAGCGACAGGGGCTTTATGGCTACACCTTC.

This clonotype was found a few times. The chain couples TRBV5-1 to TRBJ2-7, with 9 bases that match TRBD1. The length of the CDR3 is 16 residues. V gave up 3 bases and J gave up 7 bases; unmatched junction bases: 14. Germline V gene lookup returns CDR1 SGHRS and CDR2 YFSETQ. CDR3 loop: CASSWTGDTPSGEQYF. In DNA, the CDR3 is TGCGCCAGCAGCTGGACAGGGGATACCCCGTCTGGAGAGCAGTACTTC.

The rearrangement uses TRBV28 and TRBJ2-7; D is ambiguous. Germline assignment: CDR1 MDHEN and CDR2 SYDVKM. Trimming took 5 bases from V and 8 from J, leaving 19 bases between them. The length of the CDR3 is 14 residues. CDR3 loop: CASSPEPPVVKQYF. In DNA, the CDR3 is TGTGCCAGCAGTCCGGAGCCGCCGGTTGTTAAGCAGTACTTC.

The table lists this clonotype with a few counts. This sequence joins TRBV29-1 and TRBJ2-1; either TRBD1 or TRBD2 may supply D (5 bases each). Trimming removed 6 bases from V and 7 bases from J, with 19 bases in between. The germline CDR1 and CDR2 sequences are SQVTM and ANQGSEA. The CDR3 totals 14 residues. The DNA for the CDR3 is TGCAGCGTAGAACGGGACCTGGAATCGAATGAGCAGTTCTTC. It yields the protein CSVERDLESNEQFF.

The chain combines TRBV5-1 with TRBJ2-1; D may be TRBD2 (6 bases). Germline CDR1 SGHRS, CDR2 YFSETQ. V was trimmed by 7 bases and J by 5 bases, leaving 16 bases between them. The length of the CDR3 is 14 residues. This CDR3 reads CASSSEGANNEQFF. The CDR3 bases are TGCGCCAGCTCCTCGGAGGGAGCTAACAATGAGCAGTTCTTC.

This clonotype has at least ten counts. This chain links TRBV6-6 with TRBJ2-7; tentatively, D is TRBD1 (5 bases). Trimming stripped 5 bases from V and 2 bases from J, with 10 bases between. Per germline, CDR1 MNHNY and CDR2 SVGAGI (reference sequence). CDR3 length: 13 residues. The CDR3 spells CASSLKGPYEQYF. DNA of the CDR3: TGTGCCAGCAGTCTCAAGGGGCCCTACGAGCAGTACTTC.

The CDR3 loop is CASSLHARQNTEAFF. Here the CDR3 DNA reads TGTGCCAGCAGCTTACACGCCCGCCAGAACACTGAAGCTTTCTTT. The chain is built from TRBV7-9 and TRBJ1-1; D not resolved. This CDR3 is 15 amino acids long. V was cut by 2 bases and J by 1 base, with 11 bases left in between. The V gene's germline CDR1 is SEHNR and CDR2 FQNEAQ (reference sequence).

In its sample, this clonotype was seen many times. The rearrangement links TRBV5-1 to TRBJ2-1; D not resolved. Trimming removed 6 bases at V and 2 bases at J, with 6 bases between. Germline assignment: CDR1 SGHRS and CDR2 YFSETQ. The length of the CDR3 is 12 residues. The CDR3 DNA reads as TGCGCCAGCACCCTTACCTACAATGAGCAGTTCTTC. Its translation: CASTLTYNEQFF.

This clonotype was observed a handful of times. V is TRBV12-3 or TRBV12-4 and J is TRBJ2-1; a weak D match, TRBD1 (5 bases). CDR3 length: 11 residues. Trimming shortened V by 5 bases and J by 12 bases, and 11 bases separated the two germline ends. CDR3 sequence (DNA): TGTGCCAGCAGTCCGAGTAGGGGGCAGTTCTTC. Translating it yields CASSPSRGQFF.

This clonotype was counted only a few times. V gene TRBV20-1 combines with J gene TRBJ1-6; no reliable D call. V lost 2 bases and J lost 7, with 15 bases in between. CDR1 is DFQATT, CDR2 SNEGSKA, per germline (reference sequence). This CDR3 contains 15 residues. The CDR3 DNA reads TGCAGTGCTAGAAGTAAAGAGGTTTGGAATTCACCCCTCCACTTT. It encodes CSARSKEVWNSPLHF.

This clonotype has only a few counts. The chain is built from TRBV5-1 and TRBJ2-7, with a tentative D call TRBD2 (5 bases). V was shortened by 1 base and J by 3 bases, with 11 bases between the two germline ends. The CDR3 contains 14 residues. The V gene's germline CDR1 is SGHRS and CDR2 YFSETQ. CDR3 residues: CASSLQGLIYEQYF. CDR3 in DNA: TGCGCCAGCAGCTTGCAAGGACTTATCTACGAGCAGTACTTC.

This clonotype turned up a few times. The chain recombines TRBV24-1 with TRBJ2-7; 8 nucleotides line up with TRBD2. Germline values: CDR1 KGHDR, CDR2 SFDVKD. The V gene end was trimmed by 7 bases and the J gene end by 0 bases; junction bases not matched to a gene: 10. This CDR3 spans 16 amino acids. Here the CDR3 DNA reads TGTGCCACCAGCCCGGGAGGGGCCAGCACCTCCTACGAGCAGTACTTC. Translation gives CATSPGGASTSYEQYF.

This clonotype was detected ten times or more. V and J are TRBV6-2 or TRBV6-3 and TRBJ2-7; 9 nucleotides match TRBD2. J gave up 3 bases and V 6 bases, and 3 bases lay outside the gene matches. This CDR3 is 13 amino acids long. Germline assignment: CDR1 MNHEY and CDR2 SVGEGT. The CDR3: CASRMTSGYEQYF. The CDR3 DNA sequence: TGTGCCAGCAGGATGACTAGCGGCTACGAGCAGTACTTC.

This clonotype has only a few counts. The CDR3 is CASSLTGEGQPQHF. The CDR3, as DNA: TGTGCCAGCAGTCTAACAGGGGAGGGTCAGCCCCAGCATTTT. The chain uses TRBV11-2 and TRBJ1-5; 7 bases line up with TRBD1. Per germline, CDR1 SGHAT and CDR2 FQNNGV. Trimming took 6 bases from V and 6 from J; bases not matched to a gene: 8. This CDR3 contains 14 residues.

This clonotype was detected many times. Relative to the germline gene, one junction end is altered; a read error may explain this. The V gene is TRBV7-2, the J gene TRBJ2-1; 9 nucleotides align to TRBD1. CDR1 is SGHTA and CDR2 is FQGNSA in the germline V gene. The CDR3 runs to 15 residues. CDR3 DNA: TGCGCCAGCAGCTCGGACAGGGGATCCTACAATGAGCAGTTCTTC. Translating it yields CASSSDRGSYNEQFF. Supplemented by reference TRBV7-2 and TRBJ2-1, the full variable domain reads GAGVSQSPSNKVTEKGKDVELRCDPISGHTALYWYRQSLGQGLEFLIYFQGNSAPDKSGLPSDRFSAERTGGSVSTLTIQRTQQEDSAVYLCASSSDRGSYNEQFFGPGTRLTVL.

The chain couples TRBV7-8 to TRBJ2-2; D is unclear. This CDR3 has 13 residues. Germline V gives CDR1 SGHVS, CDR2 FQNEAQ. V lost 1 base to trimming and J lost 9 bases, with 9 bases between them. The CDR3 protein is CASSLGHRRELFF. The CDR3 DNA reads as TGTGCCAGCAGCTTAGGACACCGGCGGGAGCTGTTTTTT.

The chain recombines TRBV6-5 with TRBJ2-2; 9 bases map to TRBD2. The V and J ends lost 11 bases and 4 bases, in that order; junction bases with no gene match: 5. Germline CDR1 is MNHEY and CDR2 is SVGAGI. CDR3 size: 13 residues. CDR3 bases: TGTGCCGGCGGGAGGGCACCCACCGGGGAGCTGTTTTTT. Its protein product is CAGGRAPTGELFF.

The V and J genes are TRBV27 and TRBJ1-2; a weak D match, TRBD1 (5 bases). The CDR3 loop spans 14 amino acids. CDR1 is MNHEY and CDR2 is SMNVEV in the germline V gene (reference sequence). Trimming took off 4 bases at V and 5 bases at J, with 14 bases between the two ends. The chain's CDR3 is CASSSIQGAYGYTF. The CDR3 DNA is TGTGCCAGCAGTTCAATTCAGGGAGCTTATGGCTACACCTTC.

This clonotype was observed many times. V usage is TRBV18 and J usage is TRBJ2-2, with D maybe TRBD2 (7 bases). Deletions cut 0 bases from V and 1 base from J, with 12 bases between. Germline V CDR1 and CDR2: KGHSH, LQKENI. This CDR3 spans 17 amino acids. The chain's CDR3 is CASSPPGGGQNTGELFF. The DNA for the CDR3 is TGTGCCAGCTCACCACCGGGCGGGGGCCAGAACACCGGGGAGCTGTTTTTT. The whole variable domain, remainder taken from reference TRBV18 and TRBJ2-2, is NAGVMQNPRHLVRRRGQEARLRCSPMKGHSHVYWYRQLPEEGLKFMVYLQKENIIDESGMPKERFSAEFPKEGPSILRIQQVVRGDSAAYFCASSPPGGGQNTGELFFGEGSRLTVL.

The V call is TRBV12-3 or TRBV12-4, the J call TRBJ1-5; tentatively, D is TRBD1 (5 bases). The V end lost 7 bases, the J end lost 0 bases, and 16 bases lay between the germline ends. CDR3 size: 16 residues. In DNA, the CDR3 is TGTGCCAGCATAAAAGGGGTAGGATATAGCAATCAGCCCCAGCATTTT. It translates to CASIKGVGYSNQPQHF.

This rearrangement joins TRBV29-1 to TRBJ2-6; tentatively, D is TRBD1 or TRBD2 (5 bases each). CDR1 and CDR2 (germline): SQVTM, ANQGSEA. The V gene lost 5 bases and the J gene lost 0 bases, with 17 bases spanning the gap. The CDR3 runs to 17 residues. CDR3 sequence: CSVWGRHSISGANVLTF. CDR3 sequence (DNA): TGCAGCGTTTGGGGACGACACTCGATCTCTGGGGCCAACGTCCTGACTTTC. The full variable domain, its missing parts supplied by reference TRBV29-1 and TRBJ2-6, is SAVISQKPSRDICQRGTSLTIQCQVDSQVTMMFWYRQQPGQSLTLIATANQGSEATYESGFVIDKFPISRPNLTFSTLTVSNMSPEDSSIYLCSVWGRHSISGANVLTFGAGSRLTVL.

This chain links TRBV28 with TRBJ2-2, with 9 bases identical to TRBD1. Looked up from germline, CDR1 is MDHEN and CDR2 is SYDVKM. The CDR3 consists of 16 residues. V was pared by 7 bases and J by 4 bases, with 10 bases of the junction left unmatched. Here the CDR3 DNA reads TGTGCCAGCACGGGTTTGGGACAGGGAAGCACCGGGGAGCTGTTTTTT. Encoded protein: CASTGLGQGSTGELFF. Full variable domain (rest looked up from reference TRBV28 and TRBJ2-2): DVKVTQSSRYLVKRTGEKVFLECVQDMDHENMFWYRQDPGLGLRLIYFSYDVKMKEKGDIPEGYSVSREKKERFSLILESASTNQTSMYLCASTGLGQGSTGELFFGEGSRLTVL.

This clonotype has a handful of counts. The chain links TRBV10-2 to TRBJ1-2; TRBD1 aligns across 8 bases. Germline trimming cut 4 bases from V and 8 bases from J; bases unmatched to any gene: 6. Germline CDR1 and CDR2: WSHSY and SAAADI. This CDR3 has 13 residues. CDR3 region: CASSGQGTRGYTF. The CDR3 DNA follows: TGCGCCAGCAGTGGACAGGGGACGAGGGGCTACACCTTC.